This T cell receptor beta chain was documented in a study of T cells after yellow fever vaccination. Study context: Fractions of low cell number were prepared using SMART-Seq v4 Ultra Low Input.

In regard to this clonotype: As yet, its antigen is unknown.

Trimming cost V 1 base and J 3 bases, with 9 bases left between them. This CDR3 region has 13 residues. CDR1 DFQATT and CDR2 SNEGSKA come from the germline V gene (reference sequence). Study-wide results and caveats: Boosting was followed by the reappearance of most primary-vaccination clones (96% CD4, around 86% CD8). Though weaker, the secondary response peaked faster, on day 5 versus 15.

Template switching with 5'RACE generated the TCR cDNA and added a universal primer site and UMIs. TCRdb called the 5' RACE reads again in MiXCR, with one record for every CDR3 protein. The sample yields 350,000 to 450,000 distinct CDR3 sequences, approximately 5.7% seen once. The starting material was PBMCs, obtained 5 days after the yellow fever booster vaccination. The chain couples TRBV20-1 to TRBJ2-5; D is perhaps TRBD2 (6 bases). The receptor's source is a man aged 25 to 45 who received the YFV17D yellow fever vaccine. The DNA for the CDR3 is TGCAGTGCTAGAGTTACGGGGGAAGAGACCCAGTACTTC. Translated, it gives CSARVTGEETQYF.